This TCR beta chain was identified during a study of molecular identifiers for immune sequencing clone quantification. The V and J ends lost 6 bases and 4 bases respectively, with 13 bases between them. Germline V gene lookup returns CDR1 MNHEY and CDR2 SMNVEV (reference sequence). This CDR3 spans 13 amino acids. From the PCR reads, TCRdb called clonotypes with MiXCR, one entry per CDR3 protein. The data contain 490,000 or so distinct CDR3 sequences, about 25% of them seen just once; the ten biggest clones take up 0.7% to 0.9%. The receptor was derived from a human donor in good health. Some libraries in this study had Jurkat cell RNA spiked in. The rearrangement uses TRBV27 and TRBJ2-7; a weak D match, TRBD1 (6 bases). The sequenced sample consisted of naive CD8+ T cells from blood, with Jurkat cell RNA spiked in. Noted subset: FACS-sorted CD8+CD4-CCR7+CD45RA+ naive T cells. This CDR3 is CASSSRTVYEQYF. DNA for the CDR3: TGTGCCAGCAGCTCACGGACAGTATACGAGCAGTACTTC.